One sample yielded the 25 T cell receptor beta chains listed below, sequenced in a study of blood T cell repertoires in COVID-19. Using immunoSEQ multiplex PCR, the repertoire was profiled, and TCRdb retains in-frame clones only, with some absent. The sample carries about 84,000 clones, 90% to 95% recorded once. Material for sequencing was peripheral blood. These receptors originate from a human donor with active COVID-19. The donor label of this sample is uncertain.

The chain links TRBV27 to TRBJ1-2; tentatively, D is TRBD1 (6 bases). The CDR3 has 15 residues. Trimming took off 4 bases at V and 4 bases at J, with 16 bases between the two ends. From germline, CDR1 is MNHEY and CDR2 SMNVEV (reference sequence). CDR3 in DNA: TGTGCCAGCAGTTCTGGGGGGGCGCTCCCCTATGGCTACACCTTC. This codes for CASSSGGALPYGYTF.

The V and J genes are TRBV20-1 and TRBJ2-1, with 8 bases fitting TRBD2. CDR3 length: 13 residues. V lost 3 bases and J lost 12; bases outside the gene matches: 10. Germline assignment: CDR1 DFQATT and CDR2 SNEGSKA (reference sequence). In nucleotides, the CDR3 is TGCAGTGCTAGTGAGGGTAGCGGGGAGGCGCAGTTCTTC. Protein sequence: CSASEGSGEAQFF.

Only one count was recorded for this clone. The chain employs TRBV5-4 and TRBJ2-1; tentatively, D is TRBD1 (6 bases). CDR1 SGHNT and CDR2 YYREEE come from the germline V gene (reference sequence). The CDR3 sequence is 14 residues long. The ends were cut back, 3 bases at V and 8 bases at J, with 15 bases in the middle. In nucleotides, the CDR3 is TGTGCCAGCAGCTCTTTTACAGGGTTCGATGAGCAGTTCTTC. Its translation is CASSSFTGFDEQFF.

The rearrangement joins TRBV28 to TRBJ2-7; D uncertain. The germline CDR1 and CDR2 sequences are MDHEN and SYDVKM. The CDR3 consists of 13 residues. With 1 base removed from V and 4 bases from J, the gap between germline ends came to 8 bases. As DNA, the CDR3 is TGTGCCAGCAGTTTATCTCCCGGGTACGAGCAGTACTTC. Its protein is CASSLSPGYEQYF.

The CDR3 DNA is TGTGCCAGCAGCTACTCCCGGACTAGCGGGGGCGGAGAGCAGTTCTTC. Translation: CASSYSRTSGGGEQFF. The chain carries TRBV7-9 and TRBJ2-1, with TRBD2 matching over 13 bases. V trimming: 4 bases; J trimming: 10 bases; junction bases outside the gene matches: 10. Germline CDR1 reads SEHNR; CDR2 reads FQNEAQ (reference sequence). The CDR3 is 16 residues long.

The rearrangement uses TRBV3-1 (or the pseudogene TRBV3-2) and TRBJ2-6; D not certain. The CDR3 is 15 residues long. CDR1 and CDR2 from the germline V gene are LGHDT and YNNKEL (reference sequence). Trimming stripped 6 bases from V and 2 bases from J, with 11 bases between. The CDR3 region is CASSDTAAGANVLTF. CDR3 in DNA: TGTGCCAGCAGTGATACAGCTGCTGGGGCCAACGTCCTGACTTTC.

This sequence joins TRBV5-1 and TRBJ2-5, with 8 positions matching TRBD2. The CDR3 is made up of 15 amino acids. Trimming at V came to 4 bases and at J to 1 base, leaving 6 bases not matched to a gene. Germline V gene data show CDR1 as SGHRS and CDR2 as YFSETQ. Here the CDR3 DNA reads TGCGCCAGCAGCCCTCCCACTAGCGGCCAAGAGACCCAGTACTTC. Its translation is CASSPPTSGQETQYF.

CDR3 coding DNA: TGCGCCAGCAGCCAATGGGAACAGGACCACTATGGCTACACCTTC. Translation gives CASSQWEQDHYGYTF. The V gene is TRBV4-1, the J gene TRBJ1-2, with D perhaps TRBD1 (5 bases). There are 15 residues in the CDR3. Between the trimmed V and J ends, which lost 2 bases and 3 bases, there was a span of 13 bases. Per the germline V gene, CDR1 is MGHRA and CDR2 is YSYEKL.

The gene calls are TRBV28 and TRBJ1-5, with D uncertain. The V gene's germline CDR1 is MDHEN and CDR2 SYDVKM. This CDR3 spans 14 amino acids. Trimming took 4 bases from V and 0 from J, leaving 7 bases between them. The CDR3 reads CASSYFNSNQPQHF. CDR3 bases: TGTGCCAGCAGTTACTTCAATAGCAATCAGCCCCAGCATTTT.

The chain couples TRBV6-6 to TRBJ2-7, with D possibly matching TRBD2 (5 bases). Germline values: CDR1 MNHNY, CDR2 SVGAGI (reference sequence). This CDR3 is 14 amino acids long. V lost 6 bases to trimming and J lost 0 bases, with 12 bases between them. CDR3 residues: CASRIEGHSYEQYF. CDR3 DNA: TGTGCCAGCAGGATTGAGGGCCACTCCTACGAGCAGTACTTC.

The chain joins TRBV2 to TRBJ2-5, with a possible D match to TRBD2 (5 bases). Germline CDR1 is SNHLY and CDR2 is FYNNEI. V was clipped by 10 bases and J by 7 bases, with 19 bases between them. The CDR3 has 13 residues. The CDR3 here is CATSGDRSGTQYF. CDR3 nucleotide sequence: TGTGCCACCTCCGGGGATAGGAGTGGGACCCAGTACTTC.

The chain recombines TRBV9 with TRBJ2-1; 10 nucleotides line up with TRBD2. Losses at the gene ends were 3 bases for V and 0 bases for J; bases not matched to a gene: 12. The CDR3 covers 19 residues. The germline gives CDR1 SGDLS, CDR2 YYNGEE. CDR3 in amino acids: CASSARGLATGGSYNEQFF. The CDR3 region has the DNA TGTGCCAGCAGCGCTCGGGGACTAGCGACCGGCGGCTCCTACAATGAGCAGTTCTTC.

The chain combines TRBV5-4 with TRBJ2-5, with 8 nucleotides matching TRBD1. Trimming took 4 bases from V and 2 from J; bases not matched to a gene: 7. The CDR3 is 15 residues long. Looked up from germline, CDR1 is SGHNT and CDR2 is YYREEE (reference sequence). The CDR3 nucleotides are TGTGCCAGCAGCAACGGACAGGGAAGACAAGAGACCCAGTACTTC. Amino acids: CASSNGQGRQETQYF.

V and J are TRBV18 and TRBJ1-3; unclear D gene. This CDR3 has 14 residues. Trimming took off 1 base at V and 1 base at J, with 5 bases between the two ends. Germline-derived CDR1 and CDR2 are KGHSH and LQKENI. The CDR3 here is CASSPQTSGNTIYF. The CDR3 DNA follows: TGTGCCAGCTCACCACAGACATCTGGAAACACCATATATTTT.

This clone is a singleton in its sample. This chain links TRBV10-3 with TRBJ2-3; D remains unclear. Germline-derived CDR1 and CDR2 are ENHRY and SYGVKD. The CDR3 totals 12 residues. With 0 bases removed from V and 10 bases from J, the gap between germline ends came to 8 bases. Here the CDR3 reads CAISESAAAQYF. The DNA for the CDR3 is TGTGCCATCAGTGAGTCTGCGGCCGCGCAGTATTTT.

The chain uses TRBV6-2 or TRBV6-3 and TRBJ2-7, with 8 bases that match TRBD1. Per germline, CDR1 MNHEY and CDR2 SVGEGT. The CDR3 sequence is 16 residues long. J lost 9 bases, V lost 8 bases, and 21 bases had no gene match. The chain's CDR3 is CASGHFPGQGSVGQYF. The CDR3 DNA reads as TGTGCCAGCGGCCATTTTCCAGGACAGGGCTCAGTGGGGCAGTACTTC.

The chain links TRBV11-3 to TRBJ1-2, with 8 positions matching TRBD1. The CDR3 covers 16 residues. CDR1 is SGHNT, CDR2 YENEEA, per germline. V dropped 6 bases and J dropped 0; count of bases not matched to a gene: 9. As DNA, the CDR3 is TGTGCCAGCAGTCAAGACAGGGGAAGAACTAACTATGGCTACACCTTC. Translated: CASSQDRGRTNYGYTF.

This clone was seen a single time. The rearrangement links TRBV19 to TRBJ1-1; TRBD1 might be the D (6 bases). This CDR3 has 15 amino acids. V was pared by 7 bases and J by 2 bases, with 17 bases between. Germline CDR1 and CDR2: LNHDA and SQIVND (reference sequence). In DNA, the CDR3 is TGTGCCAGTACCCCCGTGGACAGATACAACACTGAAGCTTTCTTT. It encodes CASTPVDRYNTEAFF.

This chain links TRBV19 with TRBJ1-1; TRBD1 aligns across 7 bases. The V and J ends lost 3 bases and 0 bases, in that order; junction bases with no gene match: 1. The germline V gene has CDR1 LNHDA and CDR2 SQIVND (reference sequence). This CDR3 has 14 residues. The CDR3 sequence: CASSMGQLNTEAFF. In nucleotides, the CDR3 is TGTGCCAGTAGTATGGGACAGTTGAACACTGAAGCTTTCTTT.

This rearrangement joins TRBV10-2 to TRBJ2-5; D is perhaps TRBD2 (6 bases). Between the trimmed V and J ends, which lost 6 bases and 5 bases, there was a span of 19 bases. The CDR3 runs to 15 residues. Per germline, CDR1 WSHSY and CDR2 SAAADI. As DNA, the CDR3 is TGCGCCAGCAGGGAACTAGGGACTTTCGGGGAGACCCAGTACTTC. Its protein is CASRELGTFGETQYF.

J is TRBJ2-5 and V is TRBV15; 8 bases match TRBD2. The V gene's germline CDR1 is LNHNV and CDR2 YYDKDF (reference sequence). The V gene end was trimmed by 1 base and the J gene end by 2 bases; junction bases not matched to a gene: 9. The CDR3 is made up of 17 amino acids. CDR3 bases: TGTGCCACCAGCAGAGTGACCCGCGGGGGGCTTCAAGAGACCCAGTACTTC. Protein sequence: CATSRVTRGGLQETQYF. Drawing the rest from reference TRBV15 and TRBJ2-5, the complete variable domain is DAMVIQNPRYQVTQFGKPVTLSCSQTLNHNVMYWYQQKSSQAPKLLFHYYDKDFNNEADTPDNFQSRRPNTSFCFLDIRSPGLGDTAMYLCATSRVTRGGLQETQYFGPGTRLLVL.

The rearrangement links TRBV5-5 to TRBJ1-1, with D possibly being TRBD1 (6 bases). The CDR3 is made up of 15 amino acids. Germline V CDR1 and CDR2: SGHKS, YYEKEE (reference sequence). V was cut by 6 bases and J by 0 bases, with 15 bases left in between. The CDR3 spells CASNPGHRLNTEAFF. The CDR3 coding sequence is TGTGCCAGCAACCCGGGACACAGATTGAACACTGAAGCTTTCTTT.

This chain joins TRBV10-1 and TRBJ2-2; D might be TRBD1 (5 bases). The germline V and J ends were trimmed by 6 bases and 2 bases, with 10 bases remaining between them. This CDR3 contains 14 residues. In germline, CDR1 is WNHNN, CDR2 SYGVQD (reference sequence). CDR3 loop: CASRPDSNTGELFF. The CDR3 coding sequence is TGCGCCAGCAGGCCCGACAGTAACACCGGGGAGCTGTTTTTT.

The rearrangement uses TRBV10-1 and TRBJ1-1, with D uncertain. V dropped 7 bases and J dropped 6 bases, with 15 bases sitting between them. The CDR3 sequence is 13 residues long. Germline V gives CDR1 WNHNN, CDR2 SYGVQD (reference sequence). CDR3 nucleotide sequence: TGCGCCAGCAAGCTAACTGATACCGCTGAAGCTTTCTTT. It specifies CASKLTDTAEAFF.

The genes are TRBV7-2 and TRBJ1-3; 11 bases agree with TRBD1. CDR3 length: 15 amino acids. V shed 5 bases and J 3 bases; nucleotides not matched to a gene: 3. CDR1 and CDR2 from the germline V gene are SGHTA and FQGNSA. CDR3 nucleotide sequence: TGTGCCAGCAGCCCGGGACAGGGGGATGGAAACACCATATATTTT. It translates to CASSPGQGDGNTIYF.